This T cell receptor (beta chain) appears in the sequencing data of a study of OX40 agonist ivuxolimab in advanced cancers. Notes on the research overall: The costimulatory receptor OX40 (CD134) was targeted by ivuxolimab, a fully human IgG2 agonistic monoclonal antibody. The purpose of peripheral TCRbeta sequencing was to test whether ivuxolimab changed TCR sequence diversity and led to clonal T-cell expansion. The monotherapy dose-escalation portion (N of about 50 patients) of the phase I ivuxolimab trial is reported in the paper. A male proportion of around 83% and a mean age of approximately 55 years, ranging from about 20 to 79, were recorded for the dose-escalation cohort. Partial responses occurred in three dose-escalation patients, of whom one had hepatocellular carcinoma and two had cutaneous melanoma. Patients were allowed to have had prior anti-PD-1, anti-PD-L1 or anti-CTLA-4 therapy, and approximately 40% of the dose-escalation patients had been treated with checkpoint inhibitors. Of the roughly 52 patients in dose escalation, around 19 had hepatocellular carcinoma, approximately 15 had melanoma, 9 had renal cell carcinoma and 9 had head and neck cancer. Intravenous ivuxolimab was administered to patients every 2 weeks at six dose levels: 0.01, 0.1, 0.3, 1.5, 3 and 10 mg/kg.

The V and J ends are trimmed by 2 bases and 6 bases, leaving 8 bases between them. The CDR3 runs 13 residues from the cysteine to the phenylalanine. Just the 39-base CDR3 DNA is kept, in frame starting at base 1. CDR1 and CDR2 are read off the germline V gene as SGHRS and YFSETQ. With respect to this clone: This clone's antigen is unknown. Per-base qualities were not stored, and no clone one base away is much larger.

The trial excluded patients who had a history of autoimmune disease or who were on systemic immunosuppression. Peripheral blood for TCR sequencing was collected from all dose cohorts at baseline, on cycle 4 day 1, and on cycle 7 day 1. Samples came from an open-label, multicenter, first-in-human phase I dose-escalation trial of ivuxolimab. Adults with locally advanced or metastatic melanoma, renal cell, hepatocellular, or head and neck squamous cell carcinoma were enrolled in the trial. Before TCR sequencing, CD4+ and CD8+ T cells were separately sorted from peripheral blood. For sequencing of the TCRbeta CDR3 region, genomic DNA was extracted from the sorted cells. TCRbeta CDR3 regions were sequenced using the immunoSEQ Assay. TCRdb carries this immuneACCESS record with in-frame sequences only. Its versions omit some clonotypes, under half of them owing to an unresolved V gene in the studies checked, with the rest unexplained. The sample table records about 50,000 clones; roughly four fifths of these occur just once. More than 2.5% of the sample is in the top ten clones.

Beyond this particular receptor, the publication reports: In the 0.1-3.0 mg/kg groups, partial responders were among the patients with the lowest normalized peripheral clonal expansion, particularly in CD8+ T cells. Low levels of normalized T-cell clonal expansion were also seen in some nonresponding patients. After ivuxolimab, CD8+ T cells had more expanded clones than CD4+ T cells on average. The antigen specificity of the peripheral T cells that underwent clonal expansion was not determined. At doses from 0.1 to 3.0 mg/kg, clonal expansion was seen in both CD4+ and CD8+ blood T cells between baseline and week 6.

The input for sequencing was CD4+ or CD8+ T cells sorted from blood, taken in a trial of the OX40 agonist ivuxolimab. Recombination joined TRBV5-1 with TRBJ2-2, with a tentative D gene TRBD1 over 6 matching bases. The receptor was isolated from an adult with an advanced solid tumor such as melanoma, head and neck, liver or kidney cancer. The nucleotide sequence reads as follows: TGCGCCAGCAGCTTTGAGGGGGCCGGGGAGCTGTTTTTT. Translated, this gives CASSFEGAGELFF.